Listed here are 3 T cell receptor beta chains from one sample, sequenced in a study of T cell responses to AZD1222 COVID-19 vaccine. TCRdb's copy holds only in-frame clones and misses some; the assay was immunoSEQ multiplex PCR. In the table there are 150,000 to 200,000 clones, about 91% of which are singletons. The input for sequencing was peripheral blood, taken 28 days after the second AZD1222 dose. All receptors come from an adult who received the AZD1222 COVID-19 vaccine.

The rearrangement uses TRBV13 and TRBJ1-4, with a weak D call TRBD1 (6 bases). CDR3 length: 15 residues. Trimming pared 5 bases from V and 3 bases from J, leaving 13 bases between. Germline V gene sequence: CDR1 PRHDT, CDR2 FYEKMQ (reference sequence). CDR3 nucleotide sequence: TGTGCCAGCAGCCCCGAGAGGGGGGCTAATGAAAAACTGTTTTTT. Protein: CASSPERGANEKLFF.

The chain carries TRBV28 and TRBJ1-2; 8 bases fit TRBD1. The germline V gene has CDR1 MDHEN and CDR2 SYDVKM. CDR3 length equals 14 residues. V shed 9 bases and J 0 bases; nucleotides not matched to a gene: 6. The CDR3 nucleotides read TGTGCCAGTGCAAAGACAGGGGCTAACTATGGCTACACCTTC. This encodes CASAKTGANYGYTF.

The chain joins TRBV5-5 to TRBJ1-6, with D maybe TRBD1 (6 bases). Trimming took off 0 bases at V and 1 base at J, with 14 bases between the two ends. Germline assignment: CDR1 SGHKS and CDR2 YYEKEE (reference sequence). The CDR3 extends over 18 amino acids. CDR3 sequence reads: CASSLVVQGRSYNSPLHF. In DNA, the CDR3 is TGTGCCAGCAGCTTGGTAGTTCAGGGGAGGTCCTATAATTCACCCCTCCACTTT.